Below, 20 T cell receptor beta chains from the same sample are listed, as sequenced in a study of regulatory T cells in long-lasting Graves disease. Time point given: persistent/refractory GD, antithyroid drugs over 5 years with positive TRAb. Making the TCR library involved RNA that had been extracted from PBMCs. Arm-PCR of CDR3 regions with iRepertoire HTBI primers generated TCR beta libraries. TCRdb re-called the multiplex PCR reads through MiXCR, storing one row per CDR3 protein. Of some 300,000 distinct CDR3 sequences in the sample, approximately 20% are singletons; the top ten hold roughly three fifths. Sequences were derived from peripheral blood mononuclear cells (PBMCs), sampled when the disease was refractory, from a patient treated with antithyroid drugs. These TCRs come from a female donor with Graves disease.

This clonotype was picked up a small number of times. V usage is TRBV6-1 and J usage is TRBJ1-1, with D uncertain. Trimming took 6 bases from V and 2 from J, leaving 10 bases between them. The CDR3 has 13 amino acids. Germline assignment: CDR1 MNHNS and CDR2 SASEGT. CDR3 region: CASRTPGNTEAFF. CDR3 in DNA: TGTGCCAGCAGGACCCCCGGCAACACTGAAGCTTTCTTT.

This clonotype appeared a few times. J is TRBJ2-7 and V is TRBV5-1; weak D call: TRBD1 (5 bases). V dropped 0 bases and J dropped 3 bases, with 10 bases sitting between them. The CDR3 is 14 residues long. Germline-derived CDR1 and CDR2 are SGHRS and YFSETQ. The CDR3 is CASSLAERGYEQYF. In DNA form, the CDR3 reads TGCGCCAGCAGCTTGGCAGAAAGGGGCTACGAGCAGTACTTC.

CDR3 protein: CASSRAQPTDTQYF. The DNA for the CDR3 is TGTGCCAGCAGTCGGGCCCAGCCCACAGATACGCAGTATTTT. This chain uses TRBV28 with TRBJ2-3; D is unresolved. There are 14 residues in the CDR3. Germline V gene data show CDR1 as MDHEN and CDR2 as SYDVKM. Trimming shortened V by 5 bases and J by 2 bases, and 11 bases separated the two germline ends.

This clonotype appeared many times. The rearrangement uses TRBV7-2 and TRBJ2-7, with TRBD2 matching over 13 bases. After removal of 3 bases from V and 5 bases from J, the junction contained 4 bases not matched to a gene. CDR1 SGHTA and CDR2 FQGNSA come from the germline V gene. CDR3 size: 15 residues. CDR3 nucleotide sequence: TGTGCCAGCAGCTTTTGGACTAGCGGGAGCAACGAGCAGTACTTC. Protein product: CASSFWTSGSNEQYF.

The sample holds a few counts of this clonotype. This chain connects TRBV20-1 to TRBJ2-5, with D possibly TRBD2 on 6 matching bases. Trimming removed 1 base from V and 4 bases from J, with 16 bases in between. Germline assignment: CDR1 DFQATT and CDR2 SNEGSKA (reference sequence). CDR3 length: 15 residues. This CDR3 reads CSARGLDLAAETQYF. As DNA, the CDR3 is TGCAGTGCTAGAGGACTAGATTTGGCAGCAGAGACCCAGTACTTC.

In this sample, this clonotype turned up a few times. The chain links TRBV4-1 to TRBJ2-6; no clear D. V was pared by 1 base and J by 1 base, with 8 bases between. The CDR3 runs to 16 residues. The V gene's germline CDR1 is MGHRA and CDR2 YSYEKL. CDR3 sequence reads: CASSQGGRSGANVLTF. In DNA form, the CDR3 reads TGCGCCAGCAGCCAAGGGGGTAGGTCTGGGGCCAACGTCCTGACTTTC.

The gene calls are TRBV30 and TRBJ1-2; D gene unclear. V dropped 4 bases and J dropped 5 bases, with 8 bases sitting between them. Looked up from germline, CDR1 is GTSNPN and CDR2 is SVGIG (reference sequence). This CDR3 region has 11 residues. CDR3 in amino acids: CAWNRRYGYTF. The CDR3 DNA reads TGTGCCTGGAATCGGAGATATGGCTACACCTTC.

V and J are TRBV24-1 and TRBJ2-3; D is perhaps TRBD1 (6 bases). With 9 bases removed from V and 6 bases from J, the gap between germline ends came to 18 bases. The CDR3 is made up of 14 amino acids. Germline V CDR1 and CDR2: KGHDR, SFDVKD. The CDR3 protein is CATGETGMADTQYF. The DNA for the CDR3 is TGTGCCACCGGGGAAACAGGGATGGCGGATACGCAGTATTTT.

This clonotype was detected many times. The chain has TRBV28 and TRBJ2-3; 12 bases match TRBD2. After removal of 4 bases from V and 5 bases from J, the junction contained 10 bases not matched to a gene. Germline-derived CDR1 and CDR2 are MDHEN and SYDVKM. This CDR3 spans 17 amino acids. The CDR3 sequence is CASSSPSGRVLGDTQYF. The CDR3 DNA is TGTGCCAGCAGTTCCCCTAGCGGGAGGGTCCTTGGAGATACGCAGTATTTT.

This chain links TRBV6-2 or TRBV6-3 with TRBJ2-7; a possible D gene is TRBD2 (5 bases). Germline loops: CDR1 MNHEY, CDR2 SVGEGT. V lost 2 bases and J lost 0, with 8 bases in between. The CDR3 is 14 residues long. The CDR3 coding sequence is TGTGCCAGCAGTTACGGGAGATCCTCCTACGAGCAGTACTTC. Translation gives CASSYGRSSYEQYF.

The rearrangement uses TRBV3-1 and TRBJ2-2; maybe TRBD1 (6 bases). CDR3 length equals 15 residues. Germline V gene lookup returns CDR1 LGHDT and CDR2 YNNKEL (reference sequence). V shed 4 bases and J shed 5 bases, with 14 bases lying between them. The CDR3 bases are TGTGCCAGCAGCCTAGGGACAATTGGAACCGGGGAGCTGTTTTTT. Its translation: CASSLGTIGTGELFF.

The chain links TRBV6-2 or TRBV6-3 to TRBJ1-5; D is unresolved. Per the germline V gene, CDR1 is MNHEY and CDR2 is SVGEGT. V lost 1 base and J 1 base, leaving 5 bases between the germline ends. This CDR3 is built from 14 residues. The CDR3: CASSYLGSNQPQHF. CDR3 sequence (DNA): TGTGCCAGCAGTTACTTAGGGAGCAATCAGCCCCAGCATTTT.

The rearrangement links TRBV6-2 or TRBV6-3 to TRBJ2-6; D gene uncertain. The germline V gene has CDR1 MNHEY and CDR2 SVGEGT. V lost 2 bases and J 2 bases, leaving 7 bases between the germline ends. The CDR3 length is 15 residues. CDR3 nucleotides: TGTGCCAGCAGTTACCGGGCTACTGGGGCCAACGTCCTGACTTTC. It encodes CASSYRATGANVLTF.

At least ten counts were recorded for this clonotype. The rearrangement links TRBV6-1 to TRBJ2-7; 10 bases map to TRBD2. Trimming at V came to 7 bases and at J to 3 bases, leaving 9 bases not matched to a gene. The CDR3 extends over 15 amino acids. CDR1 and CDR2 from the germline V gene are MNHNS and SASEGT. The CDR3, as DNA: TGTGCCAGCAAAAGGGTCGGGACTAGCGTCTACGAGCAGTACTTC. It is translated as CASKRVGTSVYEQYF.

This clonotype was recorded a few times. The chain links TRBV7-2 to TRBJ2-2, with D possibly being TRBD1 or TRBD2 (5 bases each). V was cut by 1 base and J by 7 bases, with 16 bases left in between. Germline loops: CDR1 SGHTA, CDR2 FQGNSA. The CDR3 is made up of 16 amino acids. The CDR3 region has the DNA TGTGCCAGCAGCTTAGAGAGTGGGGGTATCAGCGGGGAGCTGTTTTTT. Its translation: CASSLESGGISGELFF.

The sample holds many counts of this clonotype. The chain couples TRBV19 to TRBJ2-7, with 8 bases that match TRBD2. Germline trimming cut 6 bases from V and 3 bases from J; bases unmatched to any gene: 10. Germline V gene lookup returns CDR1 LNHDA and CDR2 SQIVND (reference sequence). The length of the CDR3 is 15 residues. CDR3 sequence (DNA): TGTGCCAGTAGAAAAGCCACGGGAGGGGTCTACGAGCAGTACTTC. Protein: CASRKATGGVYEQYF.

This rearrangement joins TRBV6-2 or TRBV6-3 to TRBJ2-6; D remains ambiguous. Germline CDR1 is MNHEY and CDR2 is SVGEGT. The CDR3 sequence is 17 residues long. V lost 0 bases to trimming and J lost 0 bases, with 9 bases between them. CDR3 protein: CASSYSIGFSGANVLTF. In DNA, the CDR3 is TGTGCCAGCAGTTACTCGATCGGTTTCTCTGGGGCCAACGTCCTGACTTTC.

This clonotype was counted between two and nine times. Germline and junction disagree at one end, which may indicate a read error. This rearrangement joins TRBV28 to TRBJ2-5, with 8 bases identical to TRBD1. Germline values: CDR1 MDHEN, CDR2 SYDVKM. The CDR3 covers 15 residues. CDR3 in amino acids: CASSLRQGWEETQCF. CDR3 nucleotide sequence: TGTGCCAGCAGCCTTCGACAGGGGTGGGAAGAGACCCAGTGCTTC. The whole variable domain, filled in from reference TRBV28 and TRBJ2-5, reads DVKVTQSSRYLVKRTGEKVFLECVQDMDHENMFWYRQDPGLGLRLIYFSYDVKMKEKGDIPEGYSVSREKKERFSLILESASTNQTSMYLCASSLRQGWEETQCFGPGTRLLVL.

This clonotype was seen more than once but under ten times. The CDR3 protein is CSAREGAKQSPLHF. Written as DNA, the CDR3 is TGCAGTGCTAGAGAAGGGGCCAAGCAGTCACCCCTCCACTTT. The chain carries TRBV20-1 and TRBJ1-6; tentatively, D is TRBD1 (5 bases). The CDR3 sequence is 14 residues long. With 0 bases removed from V and 10 bases from J, the gap between germline ends came to 13 bases. Germline V lookup: CDR1 DFQATT, CDR2 SNEGSKA (reference sequence).

About this clonotype: This CDR3 is missing its conserved last phenylalanine or tryptophan, likely due to a read error. No DNA is shown, since the ends of the CDR3 on it are uncertain; the CDR3 is the one TCRdb lists. The V and J genes are TRBV12-5 and TRBJ1-1; the D call of TRBD1 is as the table states it, not checked on the DNA. Germline V CDR1 and CDR2: LGHNT, FRNRAP. The CDR3 totals 9 residues, both ends included. The CDR3 sequence: CASGPTGAR.